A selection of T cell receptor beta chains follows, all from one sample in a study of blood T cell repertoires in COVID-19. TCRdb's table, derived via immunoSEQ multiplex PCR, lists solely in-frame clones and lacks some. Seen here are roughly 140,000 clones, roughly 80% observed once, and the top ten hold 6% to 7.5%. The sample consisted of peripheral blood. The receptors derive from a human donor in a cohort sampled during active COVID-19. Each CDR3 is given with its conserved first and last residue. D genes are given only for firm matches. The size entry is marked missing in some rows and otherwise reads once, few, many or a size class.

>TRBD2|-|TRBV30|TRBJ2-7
TGTGCCTGGAGTGTTACTGGGACAGCGGGGGGCGAGCAGTACTTC
CAWSVTGTAGGEQYF
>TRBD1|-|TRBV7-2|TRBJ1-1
TGTGCCAGCAGCTTAGAAGGGGGCGGCACTGAAGCTTTCTTT
CASSLEGGGTEAFF
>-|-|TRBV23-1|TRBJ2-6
TGCGCCAGCAGTCTTCCCGGTGGAGGGACCCCCTCTGGGGCCAACGTCCTGACTTTC
CASSLPGGGTPSGANVLTF
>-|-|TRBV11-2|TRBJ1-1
TGTGCCAGCAGCCCCGCGGGGCTGGGAGCTTTCTTT
CASSPAGLGAFF
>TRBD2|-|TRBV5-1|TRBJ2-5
TGCGCCAGCAGCTTTATCAAACTAGCGGGGGGGCCGGTCTCATGGACCCAGTACTTC
CASSFIKLAGGPVSWTQYF
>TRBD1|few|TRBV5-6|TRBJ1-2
TGTGCCAGCAGCCGGACAGGGGCGAATGGCTACACCTTC
CASSRTGANGYTF
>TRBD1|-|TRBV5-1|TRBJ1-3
TGCGCCAGCAGCTTGATCGGACAGGCAGTAGCTGGAAACACCATATATTTT
CASSLIGQAVAGNTIYF
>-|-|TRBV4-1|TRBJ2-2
TGCGCCAGCAGCCAAGGGGTAGGGGGTAACACCGGGGAGCTGTTTTTT
CASSQGVGGNTGELFF
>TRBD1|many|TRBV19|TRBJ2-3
TGTGCCAGTATTGACAGGGGGGCAAGCACAGATACGCAGTATTTT
CASIDRGASTDTQYF
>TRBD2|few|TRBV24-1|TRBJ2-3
TGTGCCACCAGTACGGGGGGTAGCACAGATACGCAGTATTTT
CATSTGGSTDTQYF
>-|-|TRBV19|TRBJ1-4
TGTGCCAGTAGTATCGCGGGGGACACTAATGAAAAACTGTTTTTT
CASSIAGDTNEKLFF
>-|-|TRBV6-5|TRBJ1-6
TGTGCCAGCAGGGACAGCAGCTATAATTCACCCCTCCACTTT
CASRDSSYNSPLHF
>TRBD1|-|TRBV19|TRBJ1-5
TGTGCCAGTAGTACCCGACAGGGAGATCAGCCCCAGCATTTT
CASSTRQGDQPQHF
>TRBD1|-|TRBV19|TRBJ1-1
TGTGCCAGCATCCGGGACAGGGTAAACACTGAAGCTTTCTTT
CASIRDRVNTEAFF
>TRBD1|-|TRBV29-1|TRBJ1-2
TGCAGCGTTTGGACAGGGGGTTCTTATGGCTACACCTTC
CSVWTGGSYGYTF
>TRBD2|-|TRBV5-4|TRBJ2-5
TGTGCCAGCAGCCTGGAAGCGGGGGAAGAGACCCAGTACTTC
CASSLEAGEETQYF
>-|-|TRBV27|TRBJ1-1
TGTGCCAGCGCCGGGGGAGGTGGGACTGAAGCTTTCTTT
CASAGGGGTEAFF
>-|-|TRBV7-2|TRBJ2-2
TGTGCCAGGTCGGACAGACCCGCTGGGGAGCTGTTTTTT
CARSDRPAGELFF
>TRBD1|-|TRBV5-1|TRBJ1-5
TGCGCCAGCAGCTTACAGGGGGACAATCAGCCCCAGCATTTT
CASSLQGDNQPQHF
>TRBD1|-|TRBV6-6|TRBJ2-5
TGTGCCAGCAGTTACAAGGGACAGGGGATTCCCCAGTACTTC
CASSYKGQGIPQYF
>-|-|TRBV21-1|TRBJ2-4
TGTGCCAGCAGCCTGACAGGAAACAAAAACATTCAGTACTTC
CASSLTGNKNIQYF
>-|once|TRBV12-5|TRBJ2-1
TGTGCTAGTGGTTTGGTACCCATGGAGATCCCTATTTACAATGAGCAGTTCTTC
CASGLVPMEIPIYNEQFF
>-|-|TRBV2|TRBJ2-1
TGTGCCAGCGGTTCCCTAGTTTACAATGAGCAGTTCTTC
CASGSLVYNEQFF
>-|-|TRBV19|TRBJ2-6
TGTGCCAGTAATAGCCTCTCTGGGGCCAACGTCCTGACTTTC
CASNSLSGANVLTF
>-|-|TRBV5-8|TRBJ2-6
TGTGCCAGAACCCCCATAAGGGGGTTTGGGGCCAACGTCCTGACTTTC
CARTPIRGFGANVLTF
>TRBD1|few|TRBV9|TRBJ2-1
TGTGCCAGCAGCGTAGGGGCCGGACAGGGGGCTGTGAATGAGCAGTTCTTC
CASSVGAGQGAVNEQFF
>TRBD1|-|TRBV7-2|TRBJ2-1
TGTGCCAGCAGCCCGAGACAGGGGGCCTACAATGAGCAGTTCTTC
CASSPRQGAYNEQFF
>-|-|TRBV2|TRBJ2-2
TGTGCCAGCAGGGAGAGACAGGTTGAGGGCGGGGAGCTGTTTTTT
CASRERQVEGGELFF
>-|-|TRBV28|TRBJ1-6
TGTGCCAGCAGTTTAAGGCCGGGGGGTGTCCCCTATAATTCACCCCTCCACTTT
CASSLRPGGVPYNSPLHF
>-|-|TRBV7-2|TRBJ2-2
TGTGCCAGCAGCCCGCAACCGGGACTCCAGGGTACCGGGGAGCTGTTTTTT
CASSPQPGLQGTGELFF
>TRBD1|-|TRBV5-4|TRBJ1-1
TGTGCCAGCAGCATCCCCAAGGGGGCTGGGAACACTGAAGCTTTCTTT
CASSIPKGAGNTEAFF
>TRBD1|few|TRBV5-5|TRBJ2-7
TGTGCCAGCAGCTTGGGTTGGTCTGGACAGGGGACCCCCTACGAGCAGTACTTC
CASSLGWSGQGTPYEQYF
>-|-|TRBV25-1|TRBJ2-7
TGTGCCAGCAGTCCTGGGGGACAAACAGGGAAATCCTACGAGCAGTACTTC
CASSPGGQTGKSYEQYF
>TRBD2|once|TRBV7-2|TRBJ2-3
TGTGCCAGCAGCTTAGGAGGACTAGCGGGGTCCTCTAGCACAGATACGCAGTATTTT
CASSLGGLAGSSSTDTQYF
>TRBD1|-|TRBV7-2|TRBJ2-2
TGTGCCAGCAGCCGGACAGGGGTAGGGGCCGGGGAGCTGTTTTTT
CASSRTGVGAGELFF
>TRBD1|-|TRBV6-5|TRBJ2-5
TGTGCCAGCAGAACGACAGGGGGAGAGACCCAGTACTTC
CASRTTGGETQYF